The 21 T cell receptor beta chains below come from one sample, sequenced in a study of cytomegalovirus exposure and HLA in healthy donors. Researchers ran the PCR with 60 Vbeta and 13 Jbeta primers. The method was immunoSEQ multiplex PCR; TCRdb's version includes in-frame clones alone and lacks a portion of them. The sample consists of about 130,000 clones, roughly four fifths of them appearing once. The sample comprised PBMCs. The receptors here all came from a boy aged 2 to 10 in good health and CMV-seronegative.

The rearrangement links TRBV19 to TRBJ1-2; TRBD1 matches at 10 bases. The CDR3 consists of 14 residues. From germline, CDR1 is LNHDA and CDR2 SQIVND (reference sequence). The V segment lost 10 bases and the J segment 6 bases; nucleotides outside the gene matches: 11. The CDR3 loop is CAIGDRGLRHGYTF. As DNA, the CDR3 is TGTGCCATAGGGGACAGGGGACTCCGTCATGGCTACACCTTC.

Only one count was recorded for this clone. The chain joins TRBV7-9 to TRBJ1-1, with TRBD1 matching over 7 bases. J gave up 2 bases and V 0 bases, and 3 bases lay outside the gene matches. The CDR3 runs 15 residues. In germline, CDR1 is SEHNR, CDR2 FQNEAQ (reference sequence). CDR3 sequence reads: CASSLAGTANTEAFF. CDR3 DNA: TGTGCCAGCAGCTTAGCAGGGACAGCCAACACTGAAGCTTTCTTT. The full variable domain, in which reference TRBV7-9 and TRBJ1-1 provide the parts outside the CDR3, is DTGVSQNPRHKITKRGQNVTFRCDPISEHNRLYWYRQTLGQGPEFLTYFQNEAQLEKSRLLSDRFSAERPKGSFSTLEIQRTEQGDSAMYLCASSLAGTANTEAFFGQGTRLTVV.

V is TRBV10-3 and J is TRBJ1-1; D not resolved. The CDR3 is 15 amino acids. Trimming took 6 bases from V and 1 from J, leaving 15 bases between them. CDR1 is ENHRY and CDR2 is SYGVKD in the germline V gene. The CDR3 is CAISPSGKGNTEAFF. CDR3 DNA sequence: TGTGCCATCAGCCCTTCCGGGAAGGGGAACACTGAAGCTTTCTTT.

The CDR3 is CASSYTGGDEQFF. The CDR3 DNA reads TGCGCCAGCAGCTATACAGGGGGCGATGAGCAGTTCTTC. This chain joins TRBV10-1 and TRBJ2-1, with 9 bases fitting TRBD1. Germline CDR1 is WNHNN and CDR2 is SYGVQD (reference sequence). This CDR3 contains 13 residues. V shed 6 bases, J shed 8 bases, and the junction held 5 bases outside the gene matches.

The V gene is TRBV6-1, the J gene TRBJ2-2; the D gene is possibly TRBD1 (5 bases). Per germline, CDR1 MNHNS and CDR2 SASEGT. The ends were cut back, 2 bases at V and 5 bases at J, with 12 bases in the middle. The CDR3 is 15 residues long. The CDR3 sequence is CASSEYTGRTGELFF. CDR3 DNA: TGTGCCAGCAGTGAATATACAGGCAGGACCGGGGAGCTGTTTTTT.

The rearrangement joins TRBV5-1 to TRBJ1-2; tentatively, D is TRBD1 (5 bases). Germline CDR1 is SGHRS and CDR2 is YFSETQ. Between the trimmed V and J ends, which lost 0 bases and 8 bases, there was a span of 20 bases. This CDR3 comprises 16 residues. The CDR3 DNA reads TGCGCCAGCAGCTTGGCCCAAACAGGACGCCCGGAAGGCTACACCTTC. Protein product: CASSLAQTGRPEGYTF.

This clone was counted once. The J gene is TRBJ1-6, the V gene TRBV5-1, with TRBD1 identical over 7 bases. The CDR3 is 14 amino acids. V gave up 4 bases and J gave up 7 bases; unmatched junction bases: 5. The germline CDR1 and CDR2 sequences are SGHRS and YFSETQ. The CDR3 region has the DNA TGCGCCAGCAGCCCCGACAGGGTAAATTCACCCCTCCACTTT. This codes for CASSPDRVNSPLHF.

The chain combines TRBV30 with TRBJ2-5; TRBD1 matches at 7 bases. The J call may be faulty, since TRBJ2-7 better matches the DNA end. This CDR3 has 14 amino acids. Germline V gene lookup returns CDR1 GTSNPN and CDR2 SVGIG (reference sequence). This CDR3 is CAWCGTDEAYEQYF. The CDR3 region has the DNA TGTGCCTGGTGTGGGACAGACGAAGCCTACGAGCAGTACTTC.

The gene calls are TRBV7-9 and TRBJ2-1, with TRBD1 identical over 7 bases. The germline V gene encodes CDR1 SEHNR and CDR2 FQNEAQ (reference sequence). After removal of 5 bases from V and 3 bases from J, the junction contained 10 bases not matched to a gene. The CDR3 runs 16 residues. The CDR3 bases are TGTGCCAGCAGCCCCCGCAGGGACAGTATCTACAATGAGCAGTTCTTC. This gives the protein CASSPRRDSIYNEQFF.

This clone was detected only once. V gene TRBV18 combines with J gene TRBJ1-1; weak D call: TRBD1 (5 bases). With 2 bases removed from V and 7 bases from J, the gap between germline ends came to 8 bases. CDR1 is KGHSH, CDR2 LQKENI, per germline. The CDR3 runs 12 residues. CDR3 region: CASSPNDSEAFF. DNA for the CDR3: TGTGCCAGCTCACCAAATGACAGTGAAGCTTTCTTT.

The chain employs TRBV5-6 and TRBJ2-1; 9 nucleotides match TRBD1. V dropped 0 bases and J dropped 4; count of bases not matched to a gene: 2. Germline V gene lookup returns CDR1 SGHDT and CDR2 YYEEEE. This CDR3 region has 15 residues. CDR3 bases: TGTGCCAGCAGCTTGGGGGGACAGGGTTACAATGAGCAGTTCTTC. Protein sequence: CASSLGGQGYNEQFF.

The chain links TRBV6-1 to TRBJ1-2; 8 nucleotides align to TRBD1. Germline V lookup: CDR1 MNHNS, CDR2 SASEGT. Trimming cost V 1 base and J 6 bases; bases outside gene matches: 4. This CDR3 comprises 14 residues. The CDR3 spells CASSEGQGHDGYTF. CDR3 bases: TGTGCCAGCAGTGAAGGACAGGGGCACGATGGCTACACCTTC.

The chain is built from TRBV6-1 and TRBJ2-7; 8 bases are shared with TRBD2. J was trimmed by 0 bases and V by 3 bases; bases with no gene match: 4. This CDR3 contains 15 residues. The germline CDR1 and CDR2 sequences are MNHNS and SASEGT. CDR3 in amino acids: CASSEIAGTSYEQYV. The CDR3 nucleotides read TGTGCCAGCAGTGAGATAGCGGGAACCTCCTACGAGCAGTACGTC.

The rearrangement uses TRBV4-2 and TRBJ2-5, with 9 bases identical to TRBD2. The CDR3 has 18 amino acids. After removal of 0 bases from V and 2 bases from J, the junction contained 10 bases not matched to a gene. Germline V gives CDR1 LGHNA, CDR2 YNFKEQ. CDR3 region: CASSQDLKRGVRQETQYF. The CDR3 coding sequence is TGTGCCAGCAGCCAAGATCTTAAGCGGGGGGTCCGTCAAGAGACCCAGTACTTC.

The rearrangement joins TRBV19 to TRBJ1-5; tentatively, D is TRBD1 (5 bases). The CDR3 consists of 14 residues. Germline V gene data show CDR1 as LNHDA and CDR2 as SQIVND (reference sequence). The ends were cut back, 7 bases at V and 5 bases at J, with 15 bases in the middle. Written as DNA, the CDR3 is TGTGCCAGTATCAACACAGGCAGTCATCAGCCCCAGCATTTT. Encoded protein: CASINTGSHQPQHF.

The chain uses TRBV6-5 and TRBJ2-1; D is unclear. CDR3 length: 14 residues. The V gene's germline CDR1 is MNHEY and CDR2 SVGAGI. V gave up 2 bases and J gave up 4 bases, with 9 bases separating them. Written as DNA, the CDR3 is TGTGCCAGCAGTTACACGAGAGCGTACAATGAGCAGTTCTTC. Translation gives CASSYTRAYNEQFF.

The rearrangement joins TRBV6-5 to TRBJ1-2; 8 bases are shared with TRBD1. The length of the CDR3 is 15 residues. Germline V gene data show CDR1 as MNHEY and CDR2 as SVGAGI. J lost 8 bases, V lost 4 bases, and 12 bases had no gene match. The CDR3 nucleotides read TGTGCCAGCAGTTCGACAGCCCGGACAGGGAACGGCTACACCTTC. Amino acid sequence: CASSSTARTGNGYTF.

V usage is TRBV29-1 and J usage is TRBJ1-2; the D is unclear. The V gene's germline CDR1 is SQVTM and CDR2 ANQGSEA. V was shortened by 8 bases and J by 2 bases, with 15 bases between the two germline ends. The CDR3 contains 13 residues. As DNA, the CDR3 is TGCAGCACCCCGGTGGGCGCCAACTATGGCTACACCTTC. Protein: CSTPVGANYGYTF.

The chain joins TRBV27 to TRBJ2-2; TRBD2 agrees at 8 bases. The germline gives CDR1 MNHEY, CDR2 SMNVEV (reference sequence). V shed 7 bases and J 5 bases; nucleotides not matched to a gene: 15. The CDR3 spans 17 residues. CDR3 DNA: TGTGCCAGCACCATTGGGTTAAGCGGGAGTATTACCGGGGAGCTGTTTTTT. This encodes CASTIGLSGSITGELFF.

This clone was seen a handful of times. The gene calls are TRBV6-1 and TRBJ1-4; D might be TRBD1 (5 bases). The CDR3 is made up of 16 amino acids. The germline gives CDR1 MNHNS, CDR2 SASEGT. Trimming stripped 0 bases from V and 4 bases from J, with 12 bases between. The CDR3 nucleotides read TGTGCCAGCAGTGAAGCCAAGGGGTTTGGTAATGAAAAACTGTTTTTT. Residues: CASSEAKGFGNEKLFF.

In this sample, this clone turned up once. The gene calls are TRBV6-1 and TRBJ1-5; TRBD1 matches 8 bases. The CDR3 runs 14 residues. V shed 8 bases and J 0 bases; nucleotides not matched to a gene: 3. Germline V gene lookup returns CDR1 MNHNS and CDR2 SASEGT. This chain's CDR3 is CASGDRYSNQPQHF. The CDR3 nucleotides read TGTGCCAGCGGGGACAGGTATAGCAATCAGCCCCAGCATTTT.